These 28 T cell receptor beta chains originate from one sample sequenced in a study of cytomegalovirus exposure and HLA in healthy donors. The repertoire was sequenced with immunoSEQ multiplex PCR; TCRdb's copy has only in-frame clones and lacks some. The table records fewer than 200,000 clones, around nine tenths of them present only once. What was sequenced was PBMCs. These receptors all come from a young woman in good health and CMV-seronegative.

The CDR3 DNA reads as TGTGCCAGCAGTCCCGCGGGGGGGCATTACAATGAGCAGTTCTTC. This codes for CASSPAGGHYNEQFF. The chain links TRBV27 to TRBJ2-1; 9 bases are shared with TRBD2. V was clipped by 5 bases and J by 4 bases; unmatched bases: 6. This CDR3 has 15 amino acids. CDR1 is MNHEY, CDR2 SMNVEV, per germline (reference sequence).

CDR3 protein: CATFLPKRQGNQETQYF. CDR3 nucleotides: TGTGCCACATTCCTCCCTAAACGACAGGGAAACCAAGAGACCCAGTACTTC. This sequence joins TRBV10-3 and TRBJ2-5; 7 bases are shared with TRBD1. Looked up from germline, CDR1 is ENHRY and CDR2 is SYGVKD. The J segment lost 0 bases and the V segment lost 10 bases, leaving 17 bases of the junction unmatched. This CDR3 contains 17 residues.

CDR3 DNA sequence: TGTGCCAGCAGCCATAGCGGGGGGGGTCGTAGTGAGCAGTTCTTC. This gives the protein CASSHSGGGRSEQFF. The chain carries TRBV11-1 and TRBJ2-1; TRBD2 matches at 11 bases. V lost 5 bases, J lost 9 bases, and 9 bases stayed unmatched. Germline values: CDR1 SGHAT, CDR2 FQDESV (reference sequence). The CDR3 length is 15 residues.

The gene calls are TRBV6-5 and TRBJ2-2; unclear D gene. Germline-derived CDR1 and CDR2 are MNHEY and SVGAGI. V lost 2 bases to trimming and J lost 6 bases, with 7 bases between them. The CDR3 is made up of 13 amino acids. The DNA of the CDR3 is TGTGCCAGCAGTTACCCTGAGGCCGGGGAGCTGTTTTTT. Translation gives CASSYPEAGELFF.

In its sample, this clone was seen a few times. The V gene is TRBV7-9, the J gene TRBJ1-1; possibly TRBD1 for D (5 bases). V lost 8 bases, J lost 1 base, and 11 bases lay in between. Germline V lookup: CDR1 SEHNR, CDR2 FQNEAQ (reference sequence). The CDR3 length is 13 residues. CDR3 bases: TGTGCCAGCCGCGGACACCAGAACACTGAAGCTTTCTTT. This codes for CASRGHQNTEAFF.

J is TRBJ1-5 and V is TRBV6-1, with 10 bases matching TRBD1. This CDR3 is built from 17 residues. The junction had 6 bases not matched to a gene; V was cut back by 4 bases and J by 0 bases. Germline lookup yields CDR1 MNHNS and CDR2 SASEGT. CDR3 nucleotide sequence: TGTGCCAGCAGTGCAGGGACAGGGGCTCGTAGCAATCAGCCCCAGCATTTT. This codes for CASSAGTGARSNQPQHF.

This sequence joins TRBV30 and TRBJ1-1; D possibly corresponds to TRBD1 (5 bases). This CDR3 spans 13 amino acids. Germline CDR1 reads GTSNPN; CDR2 reads SVGIG (reference sequence). The V end was cut by 4 bases, the J end by 8 bases, with 17 bases between. This chain's CDR3 is CAWKGVRLSEAFF. As DNA, the CDR3 is TGTGCCTGGAAAGGGGTACGCCTTTCCGAAGCTTTCTTT.

The gene calls are TRBV7-9 and TRBJ2-2; 10 nucleotides match TRBD2. The germline gives CDR1 SEHNR, CDR2 FQNEAQ (reference sequence). CDR3 length: 17 amino acids. Trimming at V came to 4 bases and at J to 2 bases, leaving 7 bases not matched to a gene. The CDR3 loop reads CASSSASGGLNTGELFF. The CDR3 DNA is TGTGCCAGCAGCTCCGCTAGCGGGGGCCTAAACACCGGGGAGCTGTTTTTT.

V gene TRBV18 combines with J gene TRBJ2-5, with 8 nucleotides matching TRBD2. Losses at the gene ends were 3 bases for V and 5 bases for J; bases not matched to a gene: 5. The CDR3 totals 14 residues. CDR1 and CDR2 from the germline V gene are KGHSH and LQKENI. The CDR3 coding sequence is TGTGCCAGCTCACCTTTACTAGCGGAGGAGACCCAGTACTTC. This translates into CASSPLLAEETQYF.

This sequence joins TRBV12-5 and TRBJ2-3, with D tentatively TRBD2 (7 bases). V lost 3 bases and J lost 8, with 15 bases in between. CDR1 is LGHNT and CDR2 is FRNRAP in the germline V gene. CDR3 length: 14 residues. The CDR3, as DNA: TGTGCTAGTGGTTTAGAGGGGGGGACAACTACGCAGTATTTT. This sequence encodes CASGLEGGTTTQYF.

This chain joins TRBV7-6 and TRBJ2-2; 7 positions match TRBD1. The CDR3 has 16 residues. V gave up 4 bases and J gave up 7 bases; unmatched junction bases: 12. Per the germline V gene, CDR1 is SGHVS and CDR2 is FNYEAQ. Here the CDR3 reads CASSSQTGLFGGELFF. DNA of the CDR3: TGTGCCAGCAGCTCTCAGACAGGGTTGTTTGGCGGGGAGCTGTTTTTT.

On this clone: An end of the junction differs from the germline gene, which may be a read error. This chain uses TRBV6-1 with TRBJ1-2; 7 nucleotides agree with TRBD1. This CDR3 comprises 10 residues. Germline V gene lookup returns CDR1 MNHNS and CDR2 SASEGT. CDR3 nucleotides: TGCCTTACAGGGGACTATGGCTACACCTTC. Amino acids: CLTGDYGYTF.

The chain uses TRBV9 and TRBJ2-7; 7 positions match TRBD1. Germline V gene data show CDR1 as SGDLS and CDR2 as YYNGEE. The V segment lost 4 bases and the J segment 4 bases; nucleotides outside the gene matches: 5. The CDR3 is 13 residues long. DNA of the CDR3: TGTGCCAGCAGCCCAGACAGGGTGTACGAGCAGTACTTC. Protein sequence: CASSPDRVYEQYF.

The chain employs TRBV27 and TRBJ1-6; possible D gene TRBD1, 6 bases. V shed 6 bases and J shed 6 bases, with 12 bases lying between them. Germline CDR1 reads MNHEY; CDR2 reads SMNVEV (reference sequence). The CDR3 totals 14 residues. CDR3 sequence reads: CASSHRATNSPLHF. The CDR3 DNA follows: TGTGCCAGCAGCCACAGGGCCACTAATTCACCCCTCCACTTT.

The gene calls are TRBV4-3 and TRBJ2-5, with D perhaps TRBD1 (6 bases). Deletions cut 0 bases from V and 1 base from J, with 15 bases between. The CDR3 totals 17 residues. Germline values: CDR1 LGHNA, CDR2 YSLEER. The CDR3 coding sequence is TGCGCCAGCAGCCAAGACCGCTCACAGGGAATCCAAGAGACCCAGTACTTC. As protein: CASSQDRSQGIQETQYF.

This chain links TRBV7-6 with TRBJ2-3; TRBD2 is a possible D gene (6 bases). The ends were cut back, 6 bases at V and 2 bases at J, with 15 bases in the middle. Germline V gene lookup returns CDR1 SGHVS and CDR2 FNYEAQ. CDR3 length: 15 residues. CDR3 sequence (DNA): TGTGCCAGCAGTGGGCGGGGTGGACTCACAGATACGCAGTATTTT. Its translation: CASSGRGGLTDTQYF. Using reference TRBV7-6 and TRBJ2-3 for the parts outside the CDR3, the full variable domain is GAGVSQSPRYKVTKRGQDVALRCDPISGHVSLYWYRQALGQGPEFLTYFNYEAQQDKSGLPNDRFSAERPEGSISTLTIQRTEQRDSAMYRCASSGRGGLTDTQYFGPGTRLTVL.

This sequence joins TRBV29-1 and TRBJ2-1; 10 bases line up with TRBD1. After removal of 7 bases from V and 10 bases from J, the junction contained 19 bases not matched to a gene. The CDR3 has 16 residues. CDR1 is SQVTM and CDR2 is ANQGSEA in the germline V gene. The DNA of the CDR3 is TGCAGCGCCCCGCTTTGGGGGACAGGGGAGGAGTGGGAGCAGTTCTTC. Its translation is CSAPLWGTGEEWEQFF.

V usage is TRBV5-6 and J usage is TRBJ1-2; 10 nucleotides agree with TRBD1. Germline loops: CDR1 SGHDT, CDR2 YYEEEE. V lost 5 bases to trimming and J lost 4 bases; unmatched junction nucleotides: 8. The CDR3 consists of 15 residues. The CDR3 sequence: CASSHPGQGSYGYTF. The CDR3 DNA is TGTGCCAGCAGTCACCCGGGACAGGGGAGCTATGGCTACACCTTC.

This chain joins TRBV25-1 and TRBJ1-4; the D gene is possibly TRBD1 (5 bases). The CDR3 is 14 amino acids. The germline V gene has CDR1 MGHDK and CDR2 SYGVNS. V was shortened by 4 bases and J by 6 bases, with 12 bases between the two germline ends. CDR3: CASSVGGSDEKLFF. In DNA form, the CDR3 reads TGTGCCAGCAGTGTGGGGGGGAGTGATGAAAAACTGTTTTTT. The full variable domain, with the rest looked up from reference TRBV25-1 and TRBJ1-4, is EADIYQTPRYLVIGTGKKITLECSQTMGHDKMYWYQQDPGMELHLIHYSYGVNSTEKGDLSSESTVSRIRTEHFPLTLESARPSHTSQYLCASSVGGSDEKLFFGSGTQLSVL.

This rearrangement joins TRBV29-1 to TRBJ1-3, with D unresolved. CDR3 length equals 14 residues. The ends were cut back, 6 bases at V and 0 bases at J, with 12 bases in the middle. Germline V lookup: CDR1 SQVTM, CDR2 ANQGSEA. The CDR3 DNA sequence: TGCAGCGTGACCAGGATACCCTCTGGAAACACCATATATTTT. This encodes CSVTRIPSGNTIYF.

This clone was found once. The V gene is TRBV5-1, the J gene TRBJ1-3; the D gene is possibly TRBD1 (5 bases). The CDR3 extends over 17 amino acids. Trimming shortened V by 2 bases and J by 0 bases, and 15 bases separated the two germline ends. Germline-derived CDR1 and CDR2 are SGHRS and YFSETQ. CDR3: CASSLGQGAYSGNTIYF. CDR3 DNA sequence: TGCGCCAGCAGCTTAGGCCAAGGGGCCTACTCTGGAAACACCATATATTTT.

The rearrangement uses TRBV5-8 and TRBJ2-7; 8 bases line up with TRBD2. The germline V gene encodes CDR1 SGHTS and CDR2 YDEGEE. V dropped 5 bases and J dropped 0; count of bases not matched to a gene: 7. There are 15 residues in the CDR3. CDR3 region: CASSISGGLSYEQYF. CDR3 nucleotide sequence: TGTGCCAGCAGTATCAGCGGGGGCCTCTCCTACGAGCAGTACTTC.

This chain joins TRBV7-2 and TRBJ1-2, with D possibly TRBD1 on 6 matching bases. The V gene's germline CDR1 is SGHTA and CDR2 FQGNSA. CDR3 size: 13 residues. The germline V and J ends were trimmed by 1 base and 8 bases, with 11 bases remaining between them. The CDR3 sequence is CASSLVTGYGYTF. The CDR3 DNA sequence: TGTGCCAGCAGCTTAGTTACAGGGTACGGCTACACCTTC.

The chain recombines TRBV5-4 with TRBJ1-4, with D perhaps TRBD1 (5 bases). V shed 0 bases and J shed 5 bases, with 8 bases lying between them. This CDR3 comprises 14 residues. Germline CDR1 is SGHNT and CDR2 is YYREEE (reference sequence). The CDR3 region has the DNA TGTGCCAGCAGCTTGGATACAGGAAATGAAAAACTGTTTTTT. Its translation is CASSLDTGNEKLFF.

The chain uses TRBV7-2 and TRBJ2-1, with a possible D match to TRBD2 (5 bases). Per germline, CDR1 SGHTA and CDR2 FQGNSA. V was cut by 5 bases and J by 9 bases, with 17 bases left in between. There are 14 residues in the CDR3. Written as DNA, the CDR3 is TGTGCCAGCAGCCCGCGGGTAGTTTCCGGTGAGCAGTTCTTC. This encodes CASSPRVVSGEQFF.

This clone was detected only a few times. The V call is TRBV19, the J call TRBJ2-1, with TRBD2 matching 7 bases. Germline V gene data show CDR1 as LNHDA and CDR2 as SQIVND (reference sequence). V was pared by 8 bases and J by 1 base, with 2 bases of the junction left unmatched. The CDR3 is 13 residues long. The CDR3 is CASLGGSYNEQFF. The CDR3 coding sequence is TGTGCCAGTCTGGGGGGGTCCTACAATGAGCAGTTCTTC.

The V gene is TRBV5-1, the J gene TRBJ1-1, with D possibly being TRBD1 (6 bases). The CDR3 totals 18 residues. Germline CDR1 SGHRS, CDR2 YFSETQ. The ends were cut back, 1 base at V and 2 bases at J, with 21 bases in the middle. The CDR3 is CASSLTRGGAGGNTEAFF. Written as DNA, the CDR3 is TGCGCCAGCAGCTTGACCCGGGGGGGGGCTGGGGGTAACACTGAAGCTTTCTTT.

This clone has just one count. This CDR3 is CASSGSLTGDSYEQYF. The DNA of the CDR3 is TGTGCCAGCAGTGGGAGTCTGACAGGGGACTCCTACGAGCAGTACTTC. This chain connects TRBV6-1 to TRBJ2-7; 8 bases agree with TRBD1. V lost 4 bases and J lost 0; bases outside the gene matches: 8. Germline V lookup: CDR1 MNHNS, CDR2 SASEGT. There are 16 residues in the CDR3.